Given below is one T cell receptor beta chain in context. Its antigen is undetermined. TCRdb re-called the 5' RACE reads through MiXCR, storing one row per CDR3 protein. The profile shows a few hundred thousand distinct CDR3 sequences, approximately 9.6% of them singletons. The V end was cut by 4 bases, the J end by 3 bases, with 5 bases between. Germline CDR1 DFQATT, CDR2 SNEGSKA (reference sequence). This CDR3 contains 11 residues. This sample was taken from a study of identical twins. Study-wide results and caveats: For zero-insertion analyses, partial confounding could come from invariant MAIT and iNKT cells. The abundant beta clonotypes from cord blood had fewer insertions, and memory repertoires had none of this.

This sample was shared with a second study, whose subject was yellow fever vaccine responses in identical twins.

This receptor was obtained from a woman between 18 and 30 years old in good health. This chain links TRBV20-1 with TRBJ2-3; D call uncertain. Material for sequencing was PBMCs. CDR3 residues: CSAIVTDTQYF. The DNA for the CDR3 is TGCAGTGCTATCGTAACAGATACGCAGTATTTT.